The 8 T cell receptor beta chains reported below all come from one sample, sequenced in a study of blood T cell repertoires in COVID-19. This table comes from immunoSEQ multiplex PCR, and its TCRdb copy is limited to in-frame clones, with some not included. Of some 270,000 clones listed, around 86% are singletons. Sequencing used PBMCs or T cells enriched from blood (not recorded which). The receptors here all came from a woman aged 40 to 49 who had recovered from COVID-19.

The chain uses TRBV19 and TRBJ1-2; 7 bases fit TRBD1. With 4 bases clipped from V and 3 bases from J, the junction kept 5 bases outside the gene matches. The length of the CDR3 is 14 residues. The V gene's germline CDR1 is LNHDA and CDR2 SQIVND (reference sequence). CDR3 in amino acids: CASSTPGQDYGYTF. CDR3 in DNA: TGTGCCAGTAGTACCCCCGGACAGGACTATGGCTACACCTTC.

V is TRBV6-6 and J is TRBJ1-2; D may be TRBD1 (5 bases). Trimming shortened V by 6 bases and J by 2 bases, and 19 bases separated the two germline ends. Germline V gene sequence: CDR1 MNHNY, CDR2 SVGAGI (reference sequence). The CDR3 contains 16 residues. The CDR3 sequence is CASRELYRSLNYGYTF. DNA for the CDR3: TGTGCCAGCAGGGAACTATACAGGTCCCTCAACTATGGCTACACCTTC.

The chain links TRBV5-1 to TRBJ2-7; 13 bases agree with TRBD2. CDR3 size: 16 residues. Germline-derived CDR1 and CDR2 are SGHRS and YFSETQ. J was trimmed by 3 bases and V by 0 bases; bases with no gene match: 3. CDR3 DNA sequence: TGCGCCAGCAGCTTGGAAAGGACTAGCGGGAGCTACGAGCAGTACTTC. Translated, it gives CASSLERTSGSYEQYF.

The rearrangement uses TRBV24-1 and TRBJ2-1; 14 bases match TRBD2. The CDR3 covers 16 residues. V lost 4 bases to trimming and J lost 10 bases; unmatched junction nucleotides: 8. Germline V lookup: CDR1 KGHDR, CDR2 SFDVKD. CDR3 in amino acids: CATSEPGTSGRGEQFF. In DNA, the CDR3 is TGTGCCACCAGTGAACCCGGGACTAGCGGGAGAGGCGAGCAGTTCTTC.

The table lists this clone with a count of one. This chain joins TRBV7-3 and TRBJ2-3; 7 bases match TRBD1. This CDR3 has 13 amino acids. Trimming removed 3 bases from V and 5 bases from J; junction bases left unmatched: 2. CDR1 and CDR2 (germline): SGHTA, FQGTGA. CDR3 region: CASSFQGEDTQYF. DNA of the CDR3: TGTGCCAGCAGCTTTCAGGGGGAAGATACGCAGTATTTT.

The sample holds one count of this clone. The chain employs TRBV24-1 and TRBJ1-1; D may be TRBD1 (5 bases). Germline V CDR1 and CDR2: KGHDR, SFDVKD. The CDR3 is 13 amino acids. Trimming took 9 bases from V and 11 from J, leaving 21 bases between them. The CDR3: CATLPGRGLGAFF. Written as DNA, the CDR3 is TGTGCCACCTTACCCGGGCGGGGCCTAGGGGCTTTCTTT.

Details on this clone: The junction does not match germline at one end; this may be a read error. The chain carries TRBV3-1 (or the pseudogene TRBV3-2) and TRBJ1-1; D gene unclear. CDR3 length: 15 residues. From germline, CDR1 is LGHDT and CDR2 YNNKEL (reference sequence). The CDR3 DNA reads TGTGCCAGCAGCCCCCGTTCGAAGAGGAACGCTGAAGCTTTCTTT. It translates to CASSPRSKRNAEAFF.

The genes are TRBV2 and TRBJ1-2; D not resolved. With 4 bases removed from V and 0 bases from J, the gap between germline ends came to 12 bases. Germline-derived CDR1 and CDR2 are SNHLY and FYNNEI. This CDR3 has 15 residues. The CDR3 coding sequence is TGTGCCAGCAGTGTGTACAACCCCGCTAACTATGGCTACACCTTC. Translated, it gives CASSVYNPANYGYTF.